A single sample is the source of the 30 T cell receptor beta chains below, sequenced in a study of T cell changes during pregnancy in multiple sclerosis. This table comes from immunoSEQ multiplex PCR, and its TCRdb copy is limited to in-frame clones, with some not included. The sample has just under 60,000 clones, over 90% seen once. The input for sequencing was peripheral blood, taken in the first trimester of pregnancy. The receptors originated from a female donor with multiple sclerosis, enrolled in a pregnancy study.

This clone has a single count. The genes are TRBV19 and TRBJ1-1; 7 bases are a match to TRBD1. V lost 4 bases, J lost 0 bases, and 8 bases stayed unmatched. The V gene's germline CDR1 is LNHDA and CDR2 SQIVND (reference sequence). The CDR3 is made up of 16 amino acids. Here the CDR3 reads CASSKNPGQLNTEAFF. Here the CDR3 DNA reads TGTGCCAGTAGTAAAAACCCGGGACAGCTGAACACTGAAGCTTTCTTT.

The sample holds one count of this clone. V gene TRBV7-3 combines with J gene TRBJ2-1; 7 positions match TRBD2. This CDR3 is 15 amino acids long. J was trimmed by 0 bases and V by 5 bases; bases with no gene match: 4. CDR1 is SGHTA, CDR2 FQGTGA, per germline. CDR3 sequence: CASSLADSSYNEQFF. DNA of the CDR3: TGTGCCAGCAGCCTAGCGGATAGCTCCTACAATGAGCAGTTCTTC.

This chain connects TRBV19 to TRBJ2-7; TRBD2 matches at 8 bases. The CDR3 has 14 residues. V dropped 6 bases and J dropped 3; count of bases not matched to a gene: 7. Germline values: CDR1 LNHDA, CDR2 SQIVND (reference sequence). The CDR3 sequence: CASSRGGLFYEQYF. As DNA, the CDR3 is TGTGCCAGTAGCCGGGGGGGCCTTTTCTACGAGCAGTACTTC.

The rearrangement uses TRBV14 and TRBJ2-5; D unclear. The CDR3 consists of 13 residues. Germline V gene data show CDR1 as SGHDN and CDR2 as FVKESK. Trimming pared 1 base from V and 3 bases from J, leaving 6 bases between. The CDR3 here is CASSQVRKETQYF. In nucleotides, the CDR3 is TGTGCCAGCAGCCAAGTGCGGAAAGAGACCCAGTACTTC.

V is TRBV30 and J is TRBJ1-1, with 7 bases aligning to TRBD1. V gave up 6 bases and J gave up 3 bases; unmatched junction bases: 4. The CDR3 consists of 12 residues. Germline assignment: CDR1 GTSNPN and CDR2 SVGIG (reference sequence). The CDR3 DNA is TGTGCCTGTCGGGACAGCCACACTGAAGCTTTCTTT. It translates to CACRDSHTEAFF.

Only one count was recorded for this clone. The genes are TRBV9 and TRBJ2-2; D unclear. The CDR3 covers 17 residues. CDR1 and CDR2 (germline): SGDLS, YYNGEE. V lost 4 bases, J lost 2 bases, and 18 bases lay in between. CDR3 sequence (DNA): TGTGCCAGCAGCCGACTCCCTTCAGACGGCAACACCGGGGAGCTGTTTTTT. It is translated as CASSRLPSDGNTGELFF.

This chain uses TRBV18 with TRBJ1-1; a weak D match, TRBD1 (5 bases). Deletions cut 1 base from V and 1 base from J, with 13 bases between. Germline CDR1 KGHSH, CDR2 LQKENI. The CDR3 contains 16 residues. CDR3 sequence reads: CASSPLQQETNTEAFF. The CDR3 nucleotides are TGTGCCAGCTCACCACTCCAACAGGAGACGAACACTGAAGCTTTCTTT. The variable domain in full, completed from reference TRBV18 and TRBJ1-1, reads NAGVMQNPRHLVRRRGQEARLRCSPMKGHSHVYWYRQLPEEGLKFMVYLQKENIIDESGMPKERFSAEFPKEGPSILRIQQVVRGDSAAYFCASSPLQQETNTEAFFGQGTRLTVV.

CDR3 in amino acids: CASSHAGTGRSSDTQYF. CDR3 sequence (DNA): TGCGCCAGCAGCCACGCCGGGACAGGTCGTAGTTCAGATACGCAGTATTTT. The chain recombines TRBV4-3 with TRBJ2-3, with 8 bases fitting TRBD1. This CDR3 is 17 amino acids long. V gave up 3 bases and J gave up 4 bases; unmatched junction bases: 12. Per the germline V gene, CDR1 is LGHNA and CDR2 is YSLEER.

This clone was recorded once. The chain combines TRBV19 with TRBJ2-3; D is uncertain. The V and J ends lost 5 bases and 0 bases respectively, with 15 bases between them. Germline CDR1 reads LNHDA; CDR2 reads SQIVND (reference sequence). The CDR3 sequence is 16 residues long. The CDR3 DNA is TGTGCCAGTAGTGTAACACCACCGCCTAGCACAGATACGCAGTATTTT. Its translation: CASSVTPPPSTDTQYF.

This chain connects TRBV14 to TRBJ2-5, with 7 bases aligning to TRBD1. J was trimmed by 4 bases and V by 2 bases; bases with no gene match: 1. Germline V gene data show CDR1 as SGHDN and CDR2 as FVKESK. The CDR3 loop spans 13 amino acids. The CDR3 reads CASSQRQGETQYF. The CDR3, as DNA: TGTGCCAGCAGCCAACGACAGGGAGAGACCCAGTACTTC.

The chain couples TRBV2 to TRBJ1-2, with 7 bases aligning to TRBD1. The V and J ends lost 6 bases and 2 bases, in that order; junction bases with no gene match: 6. This CDR3 contains 14 residues. In germline, CDR1 is SNHLY, CDR2 FYNNEI. This CDR3 is CASRPTGVNYGYTF. The CDR3 DNA is TGTGCCAGCAGACCCACAGGGGTAAACTATGGCTACACCTTC.

The rearrangement links TRBV7-2 to TRBJ2-7; a weak D match, TRBD1 (6 bases). CDR1 and CDR2 (germline): SGHTA, FQGNSA. The CDR3 sequence is 14 residues long. V was cut by 5 bases and J by 3 bases, with 14 bases left in between. CDR3 coding DNA: TGTGCCAGCAGCACCTGGACAGAGAACTACGAGCAGTACTTC. Translated, it gives CASSTWTENYEQYF.

This clone showed up just a few times. The chain joins TRBV7-3 to TRBJ1-1; D remains unclear. Germline CDR1 is SGHTA and CDR2 is FQGTGA. The CDR3 spans 14 residues. The V gene lost 5 bases and the J gene lost 4 bases, with 14 bases spanning the gap. In nucleotides, the CDR3 is TGTGCCAGCAGCCCGTCTCCTGCCAGCACTGAAGCTTTCTTT. It encodes CASSPSPASTEAFF.

The chain links TRBV11-2 to TRBJ1-1, with a weak D call TRBD1 (5 bases). CDR1 and CDR2 (germline): SGHAT, FQNNGV. The CDR3 spans 13 residues. The V and J ends lost 3 bases and 5 bases respectively, with 10 bases between them. The CDR3 coding sequence is TGTGCCAGCAGCTTCCGACGGGGGACTGAAGCTTTCTTT. Protein: CASSFRRGTEAFF. The whole variable domain, remainder taken from reference TRBV11-2 and TRBJ1-1, is EAGVAQSPRYKIIEKRQSVAFWCNPISGHATLYWYQQILGQGPKLLIQFQNNGVVDDSQLPKDRFSAERLKGVDSTLKIQPAKLEDSAVYLCASSFRRGTEAFFGQGTRLTVV.

The chain uses TRBV10-3 and TRBJ1-2, with a possible D match to TRBD1 (6 bases). Germline values: CDR1 ENHRY, CDR2 SYGVKD. This CDR3 spans 14 amino acids. The germline V and J ends were trimmed by 8 bases and 4 bases, with 17 bases remaining between them. CDR3 in amino acids: CAIGTPEGSYGYTF. In nucleotides, the CDR3 is TGTGCCATCGGGACACCCGAGGGCAGCTATGGCTACACCTTC.

The CDR3 bases are TGTGCCTGGACGGCAGGATCCTACGAGCAGTACTTC. Its protein is CAWTAGSYEQYF. J is TRBJ2-7 and V is TRBV30; D is unclear. Between the trimmed V and J ends, which lost 4 bases and 1 base, there was a span of 8 bases. The length of the CDR3 is 12 residues. Germline V gene lookup returns CDR1 GTSNPN and CDR2 SVGIG (reference sequence).

The chain joins TRBV7-9 to TRBJ1-3; D not certain. CDR1 SEHNR and CDR2 FQNEAQ come from the germline V gene (reference sequence). This CDR3 has 17 residues. The V end was cut by 5 bases, the J end by 0 bases, with 17 bases between. CDR3 nucleotide sequence: TGTGCCAGCAGCGCGAGAGAGGTAATACACTCTGGAAACACCATATATTTT. Amino acids: CASSAREVIHSGNTIYF.

This chain connects TRBV11-3 to TRBJ1-1; D unresolved. The CDR3 has 12 amino acids. The V gene lost 2 bases and the J gene lost 3 bases, with 4 bases spanning the gap. Germline assignment: CDR1 SGHNT and CDR2 YENEEA. The CDR3 DNA reads TGTGCCAGCAGCTTACCAGACACTGAAGCTTTCTTT. Protein sequence: CASSLPDTEAFF.

CDR3 sequence (DNA): TGCGCCAGCAGCTTGGAGGGGGATGGCTACGAGCAGTACTTC. It specifies CASSLEGDGYEQYF. The chain has TRBV5-1 and TRBJ2-7; possible D gene TRBD1, 6 bases. V lost 0 bases to trimming and J lost 3 bases, with 10 bases between them. CDR1 and CDR2 from the germline V gene are SGHRS and YFSETQ. The CDR3 length is 14 residues. Based on the CDR3 plus reference TRBV5-1 and TRBJ2-7, the full variable domain is KAGVTQTPRYLIKTRGQQVTLSCSPISGHRSVSWYQQTPGQGLQFLFEYFSETQRNKGNFPGRFSGRQFSNSRSEMNVSTLELGDSALYLCASSLEGDGYEQYFGPGTRLTVT.

The rearrangement uses TRBV7-9 and TRBJ1-6; D may be TRBD1 (5 bases). Trimming shortened V by 5 bases and J by 6 bases, and 17 bases separated the two germline ends. This CDR3 comprises 16 residues. The germline V gene encodes CDR1 SEHNR and CDR2 FQNEAQ (reference sequence). CDR3 nucleotide sequence: TGTGCCAGCAGCCTAAGAGGAGGGGCGGGTAATTCACCCCTCCACTTT. It yields the protein CASSLRGGAGNSPLHF.

With respect to this clone: Germline is not matched at one junction end, which may reflect a read error. DNA of the CDR3: TGTGCCAGCACTTACGAAGGGGGAAGCTCCTACGAGCAGTACTTC. Protein product: CASTYEGGSSYEQYF. The chain employs TRBV6-5 and TRBJ2-7; tentatively, D is TRBD1 (6 bases). The germline V gene encodes CDR1 MNHEY and CDR2 SVGAGI. The CDR3 loop spans 15 amino acids.

The chain links TRBV9 to TRBJ1-2; D is undetermined. CDR3 length: 14 amino acids. Trimming took off 4 bases at V and 3 bases at J, with 13 bases between the two ends. In germline, CDR1 is SGDLS, CDR2 YYNGEE. CDR3 in amino acids: CASSQGGFDYGYTF. The CDR3 DNA reads as TGTGCCAGCAGCCAAGGAGGGTTCGACTATGGCTACACCTTC.

The chain joins TRBV7-2 to TRBJ2-5; 14 bases agree with TRBD2. The V and J ends lost 5 bases and 5 bases, in that order; junction bases with no gene match: 10. The CDR3 loop spans 17 amino acids. CDR1 SGHTA and CDR2 FQGNSA come from the germline V gene. The chain's CDR3 is CASSARGGLAGEETQYF. DNA for the CDR3: TGTGCCAGCAGCGCCCGGGGGGGACTAGCGGGGGAGGAGACCCAGTACTTC.

The rearrangement joins TRBV9 to TRBJ2-3; 16 nucleotides match TRBD2. The V segment lost 6 bases and the J segment 2 bases; nucleotides outside the gene matches: 6. The CDR3 covers 17 residues. CDR1 SGDLS and CDR2 YYNGEE come from the germline V gene. For the CDR3, the DNA is TGTGCCAGCACACGGGGACTAGCGGGGGGGTACACAGATACGCAGTATTTT. Translation: CASTRGLAGGYTDTQYF.

The rearrangement uses TRBV18 and TRBJ1-1; D not resolved. V was cut by 2 bases and J by 5 bases, with 9 bases left in between. CDR3 length equals 13 residues. CDR1 is KGHSH, CDR2 LQKENI, per germline. Here the CDR3 reads CASSPKAGTEAFF. In nucleotides, the CDR3 is TGTGCCAGCTCACCAAAAGCGGGTACTGAAGCTTTCTTT.

The CDR3 loop reads CASSWGDNEQFF. CDR3 bases: TGTGCCAGCAGTTGGGGGGACAATGAGCAGTTCTTC. The gene calls are TRBV28 and TRBJ2-1, with D perhaps matching TRBD2 (6 bases). Trimming removed 4 bases from V and 5 bases from J, with 6 bases in between. The CDR3 has 12 amino acids. The germline V gene encodes CDR1 MDHEN and CDR2 SYDVKM. The whole variable domain, filled in from reference TRBV28 and TRBJ2-1, reads DVKVTQSSRYLVKRTGEKVFLECVQDMDHENMFWYRQDPGLGLRLIYFSYDVKMKEKGDIPEGYSVSREKKERFSLILESASTNQTSMYLCASSWGDNEQFFGPGTRLTVL.

V is TRBV7-2 and J is TRBJ2-5; 9 bases match TRBD2. CDR3 length equals 16 residues. The junction had 4 bases not matched to a gene; V was cut back by 0 bases and J by 2 bases. Germline lookup yields CDR1 SGHTA and CDR2 FQGNSA. The CDR3 is CASSLARAGGQETQYF. The CDR3 nucleotides are TGTGCCAGCAGCTTAGCGAGGGCGGGGGGGCAAGAGACCCAGTACTTC. The whole variable domain, remainder taken from reference TRBV7-2 and TRBJ2-5, is GAGVSQSPSNKVTEKGKDVELRCDPISGHTALYWYRQSLGQGLEFLIYFQGNSAPDKSGLPSDRFSAERTGGSVSTLTIQRTQQEDSAVYLCASSLARAGGQETQYFGPGTRLLVL.

The chain joins TRBV6-1 to TRBJ2-7, with 9 positions matching TRBD2. Germline CDR1 reads MNHNS; CDR2 reads SASEGT. After removal of 1 base from V and 3 bases from J, the junction contained 7 bases not matched to a gene. CDR3 length: 16 residues. The chain's CDR3 is CASSEGERGDIYEQYF. Written as DNA, the CDR3 is TGTGCCAGCAGTGAAGGGGAGCGGGGGGATATCTACGAGCAGTACTTC.

This rearrangement joins TRBV6-5 to TRBJ2-1; 9 bases are shared with TRBD2. J was trimmed by 10 bases and V by 4 bases; bases with no gene match: 5. This CDR3 is 13 amino acids long. Germline lookup yields CDR1 MNHEY and CDR2 SVGAGI. CDR3 loop: CASSSIAGGEQFF. The DNA for the CDR3 is TGTGCCAGCAGTTCCATTGCGGGGGGGGAGCAGTTCTTC.

This clone was counted once. The rearrangement joins TRBV12-5 to TRBJ2-5; 10 nucleotides match TRBD1. The ends lost 4 bases at V and 2 bases at J; junction bases unmatched: 1. The CDR3 is 14 residues long. Per germline, CDR1 LGHNT and CDR2 FRNRAP. The CDR3 protein is CASGWTGGQETQYF. In DNA, the CDR3 is TGTGCTAGTGGTTGGACAGGGGGTCAAGAGACCCAGTACTTC. The full variable domain, completed using reference TRBV12-5 and TRBJ2-5, is DARVTQTPRHKVTEMGQEVTMRCQPILGHNTVFWYRQTMMQGLELLAYFRNRAPLDDSGMPKDRFSAEMPDATLATLKIQPSEPRDSAVYFCASGWTGGQETQYFGPGTRLLVL.